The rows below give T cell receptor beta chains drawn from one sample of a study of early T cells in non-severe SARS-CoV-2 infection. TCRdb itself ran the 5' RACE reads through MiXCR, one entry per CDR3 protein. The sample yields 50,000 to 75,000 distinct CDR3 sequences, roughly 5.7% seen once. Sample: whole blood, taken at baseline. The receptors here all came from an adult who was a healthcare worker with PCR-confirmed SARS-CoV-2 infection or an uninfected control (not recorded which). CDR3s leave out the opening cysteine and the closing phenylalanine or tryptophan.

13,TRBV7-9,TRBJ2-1,ASSLDRVEWNEQF
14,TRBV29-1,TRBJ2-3,SVARQGVFRSDTQY
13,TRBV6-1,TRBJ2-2,ASSGRGGGTGELF
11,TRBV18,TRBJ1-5,ASSRSRDQPQH
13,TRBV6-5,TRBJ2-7,ASSYSDREGYEQY
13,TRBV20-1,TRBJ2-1,SARDRELAGLEQF
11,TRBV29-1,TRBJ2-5,SVERDLQETQY
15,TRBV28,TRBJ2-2,ASSFGVALSNTGELF
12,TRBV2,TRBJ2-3,ASSEQLVPDTQY
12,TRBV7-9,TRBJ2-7,ASSPTSLKDEQY
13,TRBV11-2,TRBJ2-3,ASSPLASGTDTQY
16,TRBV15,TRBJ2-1,ATSQTSGGRYSYNEQF
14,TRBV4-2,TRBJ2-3,ASSPGLAGDSDTQY
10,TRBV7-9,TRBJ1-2,ASSRDKYGYT
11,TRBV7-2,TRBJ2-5,ASSPRLGETQY
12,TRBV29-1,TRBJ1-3,SVEGQNSGNTIY
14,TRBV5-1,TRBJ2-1,ASSPLGLAGVNEQF
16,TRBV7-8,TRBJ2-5,ASSLASGSPFGQETQY
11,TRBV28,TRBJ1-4,AGSTGGYEKLF
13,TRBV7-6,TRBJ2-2,ASSLTGSDTGELF
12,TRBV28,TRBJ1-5,ASSYRQSNQPQH
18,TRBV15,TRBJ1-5,ATSKFLLIRDNALNQPQH
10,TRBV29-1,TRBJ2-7,STSGTGLEQY
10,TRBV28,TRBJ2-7,ASSFAANEQY
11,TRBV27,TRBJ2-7,ASRAGASYEQY
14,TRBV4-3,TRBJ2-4,ASSQEVGLAKNIQY
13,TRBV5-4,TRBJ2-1,ASSPKGTTYNEQF
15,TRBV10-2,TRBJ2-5,ASSSGLAGGNQETQY